Shown below are 8 T cell receptor beta chains from a single sample sequenced in a study of shared clonotypes between healthy human individuals. The protocol was immunoSEQ multiplex PCR, while the TCRdb copy is restricted to in-frame clones and leaves out a portion. Of 1.4 million to 1.5 million clones listed, roughly 96% were seen once; the top ten hold 0.95% to 1.5%. Material: naive CD4+ T cells sorted from blood. Subset meaning: CD45RA+ positively selected. The origin of the receptors is a young man in good health.

The gene calls are TRBV19 and TRBJ2-7, with D maybe TRBD2 (6 bases). Germline V gene lookup returns CDR1 LNHDA and CDR2 SQIVND (reference sequence). Trimming pared 5 bases from V and 2 bases from J, leaving 16 bases between. CDR3 size: 15 residues. The CDR3 coding sequence is TGTGCCAGTAGTTTCGGGACTTCGAATCCCTACGAGCAGTACTTC. Encoded protein: CASSFGTSNPYEQYF.

The chain links TRBV2 to TRBJ1-2, with 7 bases that match TRBD1. Germline CDR1 SNHLY, CDR2 FYNNEI. V lost 5 bases, J lost 0 bases, and 3 bases stayed unmatched. CDR3 size: 14 residues. The CDR3 DNA follows: TGTGCCAGCAGTCGGGACAGCGCTAACTATGGCTACACCTTC. It is translated as CASSRDSANYGYTF.

The chain couples TRBV5-5 to TRBJ2-7, with no clear D. V was cut by 0 bases and J by 1 base, with 8 bases left in between. The length of the CDR3 is 14 residues. The germline CDR1 and CDR2 sequences are SGHKS and YYEKEE (reference sequence). The CDR3 reads CASSLGLGSYEQYF. The CDR3 DNA reads as TGTGCCAGCAGCTTGGGGCTGGGTTCCTACGAGCAGTACTTC.

The V gene is TRBV10-3, the J gene TRBJ1-4; 10 bases map to TRBD1. The CDR3 loop spans 14 amino acids. V trimming: 5 bases; J trimming: 6 bases; junction bases outside the gene matches: 3. In germline, CDR1 is ENHRY, CDR2 SYGVKD. For the CDR3, the DNA is TGTGCCATCAGTTCGGACAGGGGGGATGAAAAACTGTTTTTT. Translating it yields CAISSDRGDEKLFF.

The chain carries TRBV29-1 and TRBJ2-1, with TRBD2 identical over 8 bases. The germline V gene has CDR1 SQVTM and CDR2 ANQGSEA. V trimming: 7 bases; J trimming: 1 base; junction bases outside the gene matches: 9. The CDR3 has 15 amino acids. The chain's CDR3 is CSAPPTSGSYNEQFF. The CDR3 bases are TGCAGCGCCCCACCCACTAGCGGTTCCTACAATGAGCAGTTCTTC.

This rearrangement joins TRBV5-4 to TRBJ2-1; TRBD2 aligns across 11 bases. The germline gives CDR1 SGHNT, CDR2 YYREEE (reference sequence). The CDR3 loop spans 15 amino acids. The ends lost 5 bases at V and 6 bases at J; junction bases unmatched: 7. The chain's CDR3 is CASSKLAGVGNEQFF. Written as DNA, the CDR3 is TGTGCCAGCAGTAAACTAGCGGGAGTCGGCAATGAGCAGTTCTTC.

This chain uses TRBV5-4 with TRBJ2-1; D remains unclear. Trimming shortened V by 0 bases and J by 0 bases, and 10 bases separated the two germline ends. The CDR3 contains 16 residues. Germline-derived CDR1 and CDR2 are SGHNT and YYREEE (reference sequence). This chain's CDR3 is CASSLDTVSSYNEQFF. As DNA, the CDR3 is TGTGCCAGCAGCTTGGACACGGTGAGCTCCTACAATGAGCAGTTCTTC.

This sequence joins TRBV7-9 and TRBJ2-7, with 9 bases fitting TRBD1. With 5 bases clipped from V and 5 bases from J, the junction kept 7 bases outside the gene matches. From germline, CDR1 is SEHNR and CDR2 FQNEAQ (reference sequence). The CDR3 extends over 14 amino acids. CDR3 sequence: CASSPWGQGDEQYF. In DNA form, the CDR3 reads TGTGCCAGCAGCCCCTGGGGACAGGGCGACGAGCAGTACTTC.